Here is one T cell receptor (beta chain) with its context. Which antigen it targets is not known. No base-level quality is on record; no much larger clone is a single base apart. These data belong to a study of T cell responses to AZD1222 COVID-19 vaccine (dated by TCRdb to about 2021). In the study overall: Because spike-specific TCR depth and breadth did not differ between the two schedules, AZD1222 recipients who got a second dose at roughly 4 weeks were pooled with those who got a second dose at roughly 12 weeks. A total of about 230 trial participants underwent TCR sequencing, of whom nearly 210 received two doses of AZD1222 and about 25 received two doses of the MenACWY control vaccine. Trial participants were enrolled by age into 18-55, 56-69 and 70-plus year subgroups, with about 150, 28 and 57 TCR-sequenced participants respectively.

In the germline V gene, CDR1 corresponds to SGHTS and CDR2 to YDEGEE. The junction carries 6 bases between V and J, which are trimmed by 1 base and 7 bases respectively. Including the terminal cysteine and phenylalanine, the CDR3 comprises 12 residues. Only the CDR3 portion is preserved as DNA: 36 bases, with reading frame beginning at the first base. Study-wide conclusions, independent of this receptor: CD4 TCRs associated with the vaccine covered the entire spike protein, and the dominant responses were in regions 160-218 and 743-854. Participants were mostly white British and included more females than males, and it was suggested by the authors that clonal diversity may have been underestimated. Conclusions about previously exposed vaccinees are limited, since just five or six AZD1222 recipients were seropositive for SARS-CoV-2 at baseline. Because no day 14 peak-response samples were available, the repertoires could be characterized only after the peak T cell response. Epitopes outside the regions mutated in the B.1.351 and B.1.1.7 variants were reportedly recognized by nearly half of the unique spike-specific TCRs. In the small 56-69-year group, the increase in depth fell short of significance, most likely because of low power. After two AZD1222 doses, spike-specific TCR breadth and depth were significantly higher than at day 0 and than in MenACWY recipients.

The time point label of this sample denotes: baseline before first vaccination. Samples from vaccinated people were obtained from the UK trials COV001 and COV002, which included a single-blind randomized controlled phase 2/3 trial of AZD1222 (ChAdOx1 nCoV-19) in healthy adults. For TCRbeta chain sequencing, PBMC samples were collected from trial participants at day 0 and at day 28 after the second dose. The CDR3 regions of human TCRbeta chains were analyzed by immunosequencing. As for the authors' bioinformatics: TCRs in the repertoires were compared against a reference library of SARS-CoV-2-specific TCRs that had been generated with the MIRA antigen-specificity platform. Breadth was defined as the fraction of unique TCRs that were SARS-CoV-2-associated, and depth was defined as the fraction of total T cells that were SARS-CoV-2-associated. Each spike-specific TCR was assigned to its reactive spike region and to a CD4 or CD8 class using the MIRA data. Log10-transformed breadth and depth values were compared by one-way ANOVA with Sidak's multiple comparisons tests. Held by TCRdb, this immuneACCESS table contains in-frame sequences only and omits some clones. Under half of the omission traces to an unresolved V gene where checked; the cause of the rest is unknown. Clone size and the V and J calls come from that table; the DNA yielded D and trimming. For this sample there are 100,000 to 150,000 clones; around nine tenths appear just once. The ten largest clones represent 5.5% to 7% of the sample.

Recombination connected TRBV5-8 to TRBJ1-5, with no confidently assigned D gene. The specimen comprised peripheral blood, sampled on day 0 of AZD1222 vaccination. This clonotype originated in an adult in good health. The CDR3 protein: CASSLLSQPQHF. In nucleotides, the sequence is TGTGCCAGCAGCTTGCTGAGCCAGCCCCAGCATTTT.